Following are 32 T cell receptor beta chains from one sample sequenced in a study of T cell clonality in common variable immunodeficiency. Regarding the study as a whole: Reportedly, TCR beta sequences from common variable immunodeficiency showed fewer deletions and N-nucleotide insertions.

Their antigens remain unidentified. Clones were read by immunoSEQ multiplex PCR, and TCRdb kept only the in-frame ones, dropping some. Observed in the sample are about 33,000 clones, none of them singletons. The sample consisted of peripheral blood mononuclear cells. The origin of the receptors is a human donor with common variable immunodeficiency.

This clone was counted many times. The CDR3 is cut off 3 residues early in the read; its end comes from the germline J gene. This chain uses TRBV7-6 with TRBJ2-3; TRBD1 is a possible D gene (5 bases). The CDR3 loop spans 17 amino acids. CDR1 is SGHVS, CDR2 FNYEAQ, per germline. Trimming cost V 5 bases and J 0 bases, with 18 bases left between them. CDR3 protein: CASSLGWGGYSTDTQYF. CDR3 DNA, as far as it was read: TGTGCCAGCAGCCTCGGCTGGGGCGGCTACAGCACAGATACG.

As to this clone: This CDR3 is also generated by other DNA sequences in the sample. Incomplete CDR3 DNA: TGTGCCAGCAGCTTACAAGGGGCGGGAAACACC. Translating gives CASSLQGAGNT. The complete CDR3 sequence is CASSLQGAGNTIYF. The rearrangement joins TRBV7-9 to TRBJ1-3; perhaps TRBD1 as D (5 bases). Read coverage stops 3 residues before the CDR3 terminus; the germline J gene supplies the remainder. Germline values: CDR1 SEHNR, CDR2 FQNEAQ (reference sequence). This CDR3 spans 14 amino acids. The V gene lost 2 bases and the J gene lost 4 bases, with 9 bases spanning the gap.

About this clone: Read sequence stops 3 residues before the CDR3 end, and the germline J gene provides the missing end. The J gene is TRBJ2-5, the V gene TRBV7-9; 8 bases align to TRBD2. This CDR3 has 14 residues. Germline V gives CDR1 SEHNR, CDR2 FQNEAQ (reference sequence). The trim removed 4 bases at V and 5 bases at J, leaving 6 bases unmatched. The CDR3 region is CASSSGLEQETQYF. CDR3 bases read: TGTGCCAGCAGCTCGGGACTAGAGCAGGAGACC. Variable domain in full (rest from reference TRBV7-9 and TRBJ2-5): DTGVSQNPRHKITKRGQNVTFRCDPISEHNRLYWYRQTLGQGPEFLTYFQNEAQLEKSRLLSDRFSAERPKGSFSTLEIQRTEQGDSAMYLCASSSGLEQETQYFGPGTRLLVL.

With regard to this clone: The CDR3 goes on 3 residues after the read ends, and that part is filled in from the germline J gene. The rearrangement links TRBV20-1 to TRBJ2-1; the match to TRBD1 covers 8 bases. J gave up 3 bases and V 3 bases, and 1 base lay outside the gene matches. CDR3 length: 13 residues. Germline CDR1 reads DFQATT; CDR2 reads SNEGSKA (reference sequence). Incomplete CDR3 DNA: TGCAGTGCTAGGGGACAGGACTACAATGAG. This codes for CSARGQDYNE. The whole CDR3 protein reads CSARGQDYNEQFF.

This clone was observed at least ten times. Read data end 3 residues before the CDR3 end; the end is taken from the germline J gene. The chain recombines TRBV30 with TRBJ1-1, with 11 bases identical to TRBD1. Trimming at V came to 4 bases and at J to 4 bases, leaving 5 bases not matched to a gene. Germline assignment: CDR1 GTSNPN and CDR2 SVGIG (reference sequence). This CDR3 contains 14 residues. The CDR3 sequence is CAWTPGTGGTEAFF. The part of the CDR3 DNA that was read is TGTGCCTGGACTCCCGGGACAGGGGGCACTGAA.

This clone was counted ten times or more. From the germline J gene comes the end of the CDR3, since the read stops 3 residues before it. The V call is TRBV5-1, the J call TRBJ2-7; D not certain. The CDR3 is 12 amino acids. In germline, CDR1 is SGHRS, CDR2 YFSETQ. The V end was cut by 0 bases, the J end by 3 bases, with 4 bases between. The CDR3: CASSLEGYEQYF. CDR3 DNA (partial): TGCGCCAGCAGCTTGGAGGGCTACGAG.

This clone was picked up a small number of times. With the read ending 3 residues before the CDR3 end, the germline J gene is used to fill in that end. The chain links TRBV6-1 to TRBJ2-7, with a possible D match to TRBD1 (6 bases). V gave up 6 bases and J gave up 2 bases, with 14 bases separating them. This CDR3 is 14 amino acids long. Germline V lookup: CDR1 MNHNS, CDR2 SASEGT. The CDR3: CASREQTGPYEQYF. The DNA read from the CDR3 is TGTGCCAGCAGGGAACAGACAGGCCCCTACGAG.

The sample holds many counts of this clone. The missing CDR3 end, 3 residues past where the read stops, is filled in from the germline J gene. This chain connects TRBV5-1 to TRBJ2-2; weak D call: TRBD2 (6 bases). Germline lookup yields CDR1 SGHRS and CDR2 YFSETQ. Trimming took off 4 bases at V and 0 bases at J, with 10 bases between the two ends. The CDR3 contains 15 residues. CDR3 in amino acids: CASSAGTANTGELFF. The sequenced part of the CDR3 DNA is TGCGCCAGCAGCGCCGGGACTGCGAACACCGGGGAG.

This clone was counted at least ten times. The read gets to within 3 residues of the CDR3 end, and the germline J gene fills in the rest. The chain joins TRBV7-9 to TRBJ1-2; D not resolved. The length of the CDR3 is 13 residues. Per the germline V gene, CDR1 is SEHNR and CDR2 is FQNEAQ (reference sequence). Deletions cut 1 base from V and 3 bases from J, with 6 bases between. The DNA read from the CDR3 is TGTGCCAGCAGCTTAGAGGTGGACTATGGC. Its translation: CASSLEVDYG. The complete CDR3 sequence is CASSLEVDYGYTF.

Incomplete CDR3 DNA: TGTGCCAGCAGTGAAGGGGACAGAGCCCTCTCCTACGAG. It encodes CASSEGDRALSYE. Given in full, the CDR3 is CASSEGDRALSYEQYF. This chain joins TRBV2 and TRBJ2-7; 7 bases match TRBD1. The missing CDR3 end, 3 residues past where the read stops, is filled in from the germline J gene. The junction had 6 bases not matched to a gene; V was cut back by 1 base and J by 0 bases. CDR1 SNHLY and CDR2 FYNNEI come from the germline V gene. This CDR3 has 16 residues. The full variable domain, completed using reference TRBV2 and TRBJ2-7, is EPEVTQTPSHQVTQMGQEVILRCVPISNHLYFYWYRQILGQKVEFLVSFYNNEISEKSEIFDDQFSVERPDGSNFTLKIRSTKLEDSAMYFCASSEGDRALSYEQYFGPGTRLTVT.

There are many counts of this clone. From the germline J gene comes the end of the CDR3, since the read stops 3 residues before it. V and J are TRBV7-8 and TRBJ1-2, with 8 bases aligning to TRBD1. The germline gives CDR1 SGHVS, CDR2 FQNEAQ. The CDR3 contains 12 residues. The covered CDR3 bases are TGTGCCAGCAGCTCGGACAGGGTGGGC. This translates into CASSSDRVG. The entire CDR3 reads CASSSDRVGYTF. Drawing the rest from reference TRBV7-8 and TRBJ1-2, the complete variable domain is GAGVSQSPRYKVAKRGQDVALRCDPISGHVSLFWYQQALGQGPEFLTYFQNEAQLDKSGLPSDRFFAERPEGSVSTLKIQRTQQEDSAVYLCASSSDRVGYTFGSGTRLTVV.

This clone was observed at least ten times. The DNA ends 3 residues before the CDR3 does, and the rest of the CDR3 is filled in from the germline J gene. The V call is TRBV24-1, the J call TRBJ1-2; no clear D. There are 16 residues in the CDR3. In germline, CDR1 is KGHDR, CDR2 SFDVKD. The covered CDR3 bases are TGTGCCACCAGTGATTTTGCGGTGTCTGAAGCACGGGGC. Translated, it gives CATSDFAVSEARG. The CDR3 in full is CATSDFAVSEARGYTF.

This clone was counted only a few times. Sequence at one end of the junction differs from germline and may be a read error. The CDR3 extends 3 residues past the end of the read, so its final part is completed from the germline J gene. The chain couples TRBV7-7 to TRBJ2-1, with 10 bases aligning to TRBD1. The CDR3 has 16 residues. The V gene's germline CDR1 is SSHAT and CDR2 FNYEAQ (reference sequence). The CDR3 DNA, read in part, is TGTGCTAGCAGCTTAGGCGTCGGGACAGGGGACAATGAG. This sequence encodes CASSLGVGTGDNE. The full CDR3 sequence reads CASSLGVGTGDNEQFF.

Of note for this clone: Coverage ceases 3 residues before the CDR3 finishes, and the germline J gene fills in the end. The chain carries TRBV6-1 and TRBJ1-5, with D possibly TRBD1 on 6 matching bases. The V gene lost 2 bases and the J gene lost 2 bases, with 16 bases spanning the gap. The length of the CDR3 is 17 residues. Germline CDR1 and CDR2: MNHNS and SASEGT. CDR3 DNA (partial): TGTGCCAGCAGTGAAAAAACGGAGGGGGTCGGCAATCAGCCC. Amino acids: CASSEKTEGVGNQP. The full CDR3 reads CASSEKTEGVGNQPQHF.

As regards this clone: The read halts 3 residues ahead of the CDR3 end, with the missing end drawn from the germline J gene. The rearrangement uses TRBV5-1 and TRBJ2-3, with unresolved D. The CDR3 is 15 residues long. The V gene lost 4 bases and the J gene lost 2 bases, with 14 bases spanning the gap. Germline CDR1 SGHRS, CDR2 YFSETQ. The sequenced CDR3 bases are TGCGCCAGCAGCGCCGACTCAAAGGACACAGATACG. Amino acids: CASSADSKDTDT. The full CDR3 is CASSADSKDTDTQYF.

This clone showed up many times. The missing CDR3 end, 3 residues past where the read stops, is filled in from the germline J gene. This chain joins TRBV29-1 and TRBJ1-1; D is undetermined. The CDR3 is 13 residues long. Germline lookup yields CDR1 SQVTM and CDR2 ANQGSEA. CDR3 in amino acids: CSGPATADGEAFF. Incomplete CDR3 DNA: TGCAGCGGGCCAGCGACGGCAGACGGCGAA.

About this clone itself: The DNA ends 3 residues before the CDR3 does, and the rest of the CDR3 is filled in from the germline J gene. This chain connects TRBV6-1 to TRBJ2-1, with a possible D match to TRBD2 (5 bases). V was clipped by 6 bases and J by 9 bases, with 12 bases between them. The V gene's germline CDR1 is MNHNS and CDR2 SASEGT. The CDR3 has 12 amino acids. This CDR3 reads CASSESSTEQFF. The covered CDR3 bases are TGTGCCAGCAGCGAATCTAGCACTGAG.

On this clone itself: Read data end 3 residues before the CDR3 end; the end is taken from the germline J gene. The chain couples TRBV2 to TRBJ2-1; D may be TRBD1 (5 bases). V lost 5 bases, J lost 9 bases, and 14 bases lay in between. Germline V gene sequence: CDR1 SNHLY, CDR2 FYNNEI. The CDR3 loop spans 13 amino acids. CDR3 DNA, as far as it was read: TGTGCCAGCAGTACGACAGCCTGGGGTGAG. Translated, it gives CASSTTAWGE. The whole CDR3 region reads CASSTTAWGEQFF.

At least ten counts were recorded for this clone. The read falls 3 residues short of the CDR3 end, and the missing part is taken from the germline J gene. The rearrangement links TRBV2 to TRBJ2-2; possible D gene TRBD1, 6 bases. CDR3 length equals 16 residues. Germline-derived CDR1 and CDR2 are SNHLY and FYNNEI. The germline V and J ends were trimmed by 2 bases and 2 bases, with 12 bases remaining between them. The covered CDR3 bases are TGTGCCAGCAGTGAATCAGGGGTTAGTAACACCGGGGAG. Protein product: CASSESGVSNTGE. The full-length CDR3 reads as CASSESGVSNTGELFF. The whole variable domain, filled in from reference TRBV2 and TRBJ2-2, reads EPEVTQTPSHQVTQMGQEVILRCVPISNHLYFYWYRQILGQKVEFLVSFYNNEISEKSEIFDDQFSVERPDGSNFTLKIRSTKLEDSAMYFCASSESGVSNTGELFFGEGSRLTVL.

On this clone itself: The read falls 3 residues short of the CDR3 end, and the missing part is taken from the germline J gene. The V call is TRBV30, the J call TRBJ1-2; perhaps TRBD1 as D (6 bases). Looked up from germline, CDR1 is GTSNPN and CDR2 is SVGIG (reference sequence). Trimming took 6 bases from V and 7 from J, leaving 15 bases between them. The CDR3 is made up of 12 amino acids. The CDR3 is CACPLVGAGYTF. The CDR3 bases that were read are TGTGCCTGCCCCCTAGTGGGGGCTGGC. Drawing the rest from reference TRBV30 and TRBJ1-2, the complete variable domain is SQTIHQWPATLVQPVGSPLSLECTVEGTSNPNLYWYRQAAGRGLQLLFYSVGIGQISSEVPQNLSASRPQDRQFILSSKKLLLSDSGFYLCACPLVGAGYTFGSGTRLTVV.

This clone was seen many times. The read ends 3 residues before the CDR3 terminus; that terminus is restored from the germline J gene. The chain joins TRBV6-1 to TRBJ2-3; 13 bases align to TRBD2. The germline CDR1 and CDR2 sequences are MNHNS and SASEGT. The CDR3 extends over 15 amino acids. The trim removed 2 bases at V and 4 bases at J, leaving 0 bases unmatched. Here the CDR3 reads CASSETSGGADTQYF. The part of the CDR3 DNA that was read is TGTGCCAGCAGTGAAACTAGCGGGGGGGCAGATACG.

Comment on this clone: The read terminates 3 residues before the CDR3 end, so the remaining end is supplied by the germline J gene. This chain joins TRBV19 and TRBJ1-4, with 7 bases lining up with TRBD1. V shed 3 bases and J 3 bases; nucleotides not matched to a gene: 1. The CDR3 spans 14 residues. Germline V gives CDR1 LNHDA, CDR2 SQIVND (reference sequence). The CDR3 bases that were read are TGTGCCAGTAGTATGGGACAGCCTAATGAAAAA. Protein sequence: CASSMGQPNEK. From start to end, the CDR3 is CASSMGQPNEKLFF.

In its sample, this clone was seen a few times. CDR3 in amino acids: CASSPTSGGRGEQFF. The sequenced CDR3 bases are TGTGCCAGTAGCCCGACTAGCGGGGGTCGGGGTGAG. This chain joins TRBV19 and TRBJ2-1; 12 bases are shared with TRBD2. Read sequence stops 3 residues before the CDR3 end, and the germline J gene provides the missing end. The germline CDR1 and CDR2 sequences are LNHDA and SQIVND (reference sequence). This CDR3 is 15 amino acids long. V lost 6 bases, J lost 9 bases, and 9 bases stayed unmatched.

To note about this clone: Sequencing ends 3 residues short of the CDR3 end; the germline J gene provides the rest. The gene calls are TRBV6-2 or TRBV6-3 and TRBJ2-3; 8 bases agree with TRBD2. Germline V gene sequence: CDR1 MNHEY, CDR2 SVGEGT. This CDR3 has 16 residues. Germline trimming cut 0 bases from V and 4 bases from J; bases unmatched to any gene: 6. The sequenced part of the CDR3 DNA is TGTGCCAGCAGTTACTCCGGTCGGGGGGGCCCAGATACG. Translating it yields CASSYSGRGGPDT. The entire CDR3 is CASSYSGRGGPDTQYF.

This clone was counted ten times or more. The DNA ends 3 residues before the CDR3 does, and the rest of the CDR3 is filled in from the germline J gene. The chain has TRBV2 and TRBJ1-6, with 7 bases lining up with TRBD1. The CDR3 is 15 amino acids. Germline V gives CDR1 SNHLY, CDR2 FYNNEI. V shed 0 bases and J 7 bases; nucleotides not matched to a gene: 3. CDR3 loop: CASSEAGQINSPLHF. Partial CDR3 DNA: TGTGCCAGCAGTGAAGCGGGACAGATAAATTCACCC.

At least ten counts were recorded for this clone. This sample includes further DNA sequences coding for the same CDR3. The CDR3 DNA, read in part, is TGTGCCAGCAGCTCAACCCTTGGACAGGTTTACGAG. Translated, it gives CASSSTLGQVYE. The whole CDR3 region reads CASSSTLGQVYEQYF. The chain uses TRBV7-9 and TRBJ2-7; 7 bases agree with TRBD1. The read terminates 3 residues before the CDR3 end, so the remaining end is supplied by the germline J gene. Germline V gene data show CDR1 as SEHNR and CDR2 as FQNEAQ (reference sequence). CDR3 length: 15 residues. The V and J ends lost 4 bases and 4 bases, in that order; junction bases with no gene match: 10.

As for this clone: The read comes to an end 3 residues before the CDR3 does, leaving the germline J gene to fill in the end. The V gene is TRBV30, the J gene TRBJ1-1; tentatively, D is TRBD1 (6 bases). The CDR3 runs to 11 residues. Germline CDR1 and CDR2: GTSNPN and SVGIG (reference sequence). This CDR3 reads CAWSDREEAFF. The CDR3 DNA, read in part, is TGTGCCTGGAGTGACAGGGAGGAG.

This clone was recorded at least ten times. The CDR3 end is not reached by the read, which stops 3 residues before it; the germline J gene fills it in. V gene TRBV11-2 combines with J gene TRBJ2-5; a possible D gene is TRBD2 (6 bases). V shed 5 bases and J shed 2 bases, with 15 bases lying between them. CDR3 size: 15 residues. CDR1 is SGHAT and CDR2 is FQNNGV in the germline V gene. This CDR3 reads CASSLTSLGQETQYF. The CDR3 bases that were read are TGTGCCAGCAGCCTGACTAGTCTTGGGCAAGAGACC.

This clone was detected ten times or more. The DNA ends 3 residues before the CDR3 does, and the rest of the CDR3 is filled in from the germline J gene. The chain combines TRBV29-1 with TRBJ2-2, with D possibly TRBD1 on 6 matching bases. Germline loops: CDR1 SQVTM, CDR2 ANQGSEA. This CDR3 spans 13 amino acids. Trimming stripped 7 bases from V and 3 bases from J, with 12 bases between. The sequenced CDR3 bases are TGCAGCGGTACGGACAGTTACACCGGGGAG. Amino acids: CSGTDSYTGE. In full, the CDR3 reads CSGTDSYTGELFF.

In the case of this clone: The read is 3 residues too short to cover the CDR3 end, so that end is filled in from the germline J gene. V gene TRBV6-1 combines with J gene TRBJ2-1; D gene unclear. Trimming stripped 3 bases from V and 0 bases from J, with 6 bases between. Germline CDR1 and CDR2: MNHNS and SASEGT. The CDR3 sequence is 14 residues long. The CDR3 region is CASSDLISYNEQFF. The CDR3 bases that were read are TGTGCCAGCAGTGATCTTATCTCCTACAATGAG.

The sample holds many counts of this clone. The CDR3 end is not reached by the read, which stops 3 residues before it; the germline J gene fills it in. The genes are TRBV5-3 and TRBJ1-1; TRBD1 agrees at 9 bases. TRBV5-3 is known as an ORF, though its function is uncertain. V lost 6 bases, J lost 4 bases, and 16 bases stayed unmatched. CDR3 size: 17 residues. The CDR3 protein is CARTNPADTTGGTEAFF. CDR3 DNA, as far as it was read: TGTGCCAGAACCAATCCCGCCGACACGACAGGGGGCACTGAA.

This clone appeared a few times. The read ends 3 residues early relative to the CDR3; the germline J gene fills the gap. The chain uses TRBV5-1 and TRBJ1-2, with TRBD1 identical over 7 bases. The CDR3 sequence is 13 residues long. In germline, CDR1 is SGHRS, CDR2 YFSETQ. V shed 3 bases, J shed 3 bases, and the junction held 2 bases outside the gene matches. The CDR3 loop reads CASSSGTDYGYTF. CDR3 DNA (partial): TGCGCCAGCAGCTCCGGGACAGACTATGGC.